A selection of T cell receptor beta chains follows, all from one sample in a study of cytomegalovirus exposure and HLA in healthy donors. The data were produced by immunoSEQ multiplex PCR, yet TCRdb's version contains in-frame clones alone and is incomplete. The table has around 200,000 clones, approximately 79% seen once. The sequenced sample was PBMCs. The receptors come from a middle-aged man in good health and CMV-seronegative. Each CDR3 is given with its conserved first and last residue. The D gene is left open where the match is weak. Some rows have no size entry. The others give once, few or many, or a class for an expanded clone.

TRBV7-2,-,TRBJ2-7,-,TGTGCCAGCAGCTTATACGGCAGGGTAACCTACGAGCAGTACTTC,CASSLYGRVTYEQYF
TRBV6-6,-,TRBJ2-2,-,TGTGCCAGCAGTTACAGGGGTATGAACACCGGGGAGCTGTTTTTT,CASSYRGMNTGELFF
TRBV29-1,-,TRBJ2-3,TRBD1,TGCAGCGTTGGACACGTCCCAGGGGGTTCAGATACGCAGTATTTT,CSVGHVPGGSDTQYF
TRBV2,few,TRBJ2-5,-,TGTGCCAGCAAATATAGCGAGCAAGAGACCCAGTACTTC,CASKYSEQETQYF
TRBV6-1,-,TRBJ2-5,-,TGTGCCAGCAGTGTACGTACACAGGGGGGGGAGACCCAGTACTTC,CASSVRTQGGETQYF
TRBV18,-,TRBJ1-1,TRBD1,TGTGCCAGCTCACCAATGGGACAGGTGAACACTGAAGCTTTCTTT,CASSPMGQVNTEAFF
TRBV29-1,-,TRBJ2-2,-,TGCAGCGCAGGAGGACGTACGAGCACCGGGGAGCTGTTTTTT,CSAGGRTSTGELFF
TRBV6-4,-,TRBJ1-5,-,TGTGCCAGCAGTGACAGGAGGAGGCAGCCCCAGCATTTT,CASSDRRRQPQHF
TRBV5-8,-,TRBJ2-7,-,TGTGCCAGCAGCAGCCCCGGTTTGTGGGGGCGGGACTACGAGCAGTACTTC,CASSSPGLWGRDYEQYF
TRBV2,once,TRBJ1-1,TRBD1,TGTGCCAGTGGTCCGGGACAGATGAACACTGAAGCTTTCTTT,CASGPGQMNTEAFF
TRBV21-1,few,TRBJ2-5,-,TGTGCCAGCAGCAGCAGGGGGGAAGAGACCCAGTACTTC,CASSSRGEETQYF
TRBV28,-,TRBJ1-2,TRBD1,TGTGCCAGCGAGAGACAGGGGGCTAACTATGGCTACACCTTC,CASERQGANYGYTF
TRBV11-2,-,TRBJ2-7,TRBD2,TGTGCCAGCAGCCCCAGACGGCTAGCGGGAGACCGGGGCGAGCAGTACTTC,CASSPRRLAGDRGEQYF
TRBV5-6,-,TRBJ2-2,TRBD2,TGTGCCAGCAGCTTGATCTCTCGCGGGAGGGCCTACGGCGGGGAGCTGTTTTTT,CASSLISRGRAYGGELFF
TRBV27,once,TRBJ2-1,-,TGTGCCAGCAGGCGATCTTTAGCGGAGAGCTCCTACAATGAGCAGTTCTTC,CASRRSLAESSYNEQFF
TRBV5-1,-,TRBJ2-6,TRBD1,TGCGCCAGCAGCTTAAAATCGGACAGGGGGCCTGGGGCCAACGTCCTGACTTTC,CASSLKSDRGPGANVLTF
TRBV5-5,-,TRBJ1-2,-,TGTGCCAGCAGCCTAGATTTAATTGGAGGCTACACCTTC,CASSLDLIGGYTF
TRBV7-6,-,TRBJ2-7,TRBD1,TGTGCCAGCAGCTTAGGTGGGACAGGGGCGGGCGAGCAGTACTTC,CASSLGGTGAGEQYF
TRBV7-9,-,TRBJ2-7,-,TGTGCCAGCAGCTTAGGGGGCGCCTGGGAGCAGTACTTC,CASSLGGAWEQYF
TRBV9,-,TRBJ2-3,TRBD1,TGTGCCAGCAGCCCCGGCAGGGACAGGGGAACAGATACGCAGTATTTT,CASSPGRDRGTDTQYF
TRBV6-1,-,TRBJ1-5,-,TGTGCCAGCAGTGGAGGAGCTTTCCTGAGCAATCAGCCCCAGCATTTT,CASSGGAFLSNQPQHF
TRBV2,-,TRBJ1-2,TRBD1,TGTGCCAGCTTCCGGGACAGGGGGCGAGAGGGCTACACCTTC,CASFRDRGREGYTF
TRBV7-2,-,TRBJ2-5,TRBD2,TGTGCCAGCAGCTTAGGAGTTACTAGCGGGATCGTCGGAGAGACCCAGTACTTC,CASSLGVTSGIVGETQYF
TRBV6-5,-,TRBJ2-2,TRBD2,TGTGCCAGCAGCAGCGGGAGGGCTACCGGGGAGCTGTTTTTT,CASSSGRATGELFF
TRBV6-5,-,TRBJ2-7,-,TGTGCCAGCAGTCCAGACAGGTCCACCTACGAGCAGTACTTC,CASSPDRSTYEQYF
TRBV27,-,TRBJ1-4,-,TGTGCCAGCTCCTCGGGGGGCACTAATGAAAAACTGTTTTTT,CASSSGGTNEKLFF
TRBV6-1,-,TRBJ2-1,-,TGTGCCAGCAGTGAAATAGATAACTCCTACAATGAGCAGTTCTTC,CASSEIDNSYNEQFF
TRBV10-1,-,TRBJ2-3,-,TGCGCCAGCAGTGACGGGACACCCCGTCTTGGAGATACGCAGTATTTT,CASSDGTPRLGDTQYF
TRBV5-1,-,TRBJ2-1,TRBD1,TGCGCCAGCAGCTTGGGGGACAGTTACAATGAGCAGTTCTTC,CASSLGDSYNEQFF
TRBV5-1,-,TRBJ1-2,TRBD1,TGCGCCAGCAGAGGGCAGGGGGAAAGAGCTAACTATGGCTACACCTTC,CASRGQGERANYGYTF
TRBV5-1,once,TRBJ1-1,-,TGCGCCAGCAGCTTGAGGTCTGGGGGGGAGAACACTGAAGCTTTCTTT,CASSLRSGGENTEAFF
TRBV13,-,TRBJ2-5,TRBD2,TGTGCCAGCAGCTTAGGCGAGCGGGGGGAGACCCAGTACTTC,CASSLGERGETQYF
TRBV11-2,-,TRBJ2-3,TRBD2,TGTGCCAGCAGTTTACTAGCGGGAGGGGTTCGTACGCAGTATTTT,CASSLLAGGVRTQYF
TRBV6-5,-,TRBJ1-1,-,TGTGCCAGCAGTTACTCATTGGACTTGAACACTGAAGCTTTCTTT,CASSYSLDLNTEAFF
TRBV5-8,-,TRBJ2-1,-,TGTGCCAGCAGTCCACTCCAGGGGAATGAGCAGTTCTTC,CASSPLQGNEQFF
TRBV9,-,TRBJ2-3,TRBD2,TGTGCCAGCAGCATCACGACTAGCGGGAGTGTGACAGATACGCAGTATTTT,CASSITTSGSVTDTQYF
TRBV30,-,TRBJ2-2,-,TGTGCCTGGAGGGGCCGTCTCAGTAACACCGGGGAGCTGTTTTTT,CAWRGRLSNTGELFF
TRBV6-1,-,TRBJ1-6,-,TGTGCCAGCAGTGACAGGTTTTATAATTCACCCCTCCACTTT,CASSDRFYNSPLHF
TRBV6-5,few,TRBJ1-1,-,TGTGCCAGCACCGCGGTGGAAGGGAGAACTGAAGCTTTCTTT,CASTAVEGRTEAFF
TRBV25-1,-,TRBJ1-6,-,TGTGCCAGCAGTGAATATAGGGGAGGGAATTCACCCCTCCACTTT,CASSEYRGGNSPLHF
TRBV28,once,TRBJ1-5,TRBD1,TGTGCCAGCAGTTCCAGGACAGGGAGGAATCAGCCCCAGCATTTT,CASSSRTGRNQPQHF
TRBV28,-,TRBJ2-5,-,TGTGCCAGCAGTTCCGGACTAAGCGAGACCCAGTACTTC,CASSSGLSETQYF
TRBV6-4,few,TRBJ2-2,-,TGTGCCAGCAGTTCAGATATTGGCGGGGAGCTGTTTTTT,CASSSDIGGELFF
TRBV30,-,TRBJ1-5,-,TGTGCCTGGAGTGGGGGAGGGGGGGATCAGCCCCAGCATTTT,CAWSGGGGDQPQHF
TRBV27,-,TRBJ2-2,TRBD1,TGTGCCAGCACCGCGAACGGACCAGGGGGCCCGGTCACCGGGGAGCTGTTTTTT,CASTANGPGGPVTGELFF
TRBV6-4,-,TRBJ2-2,-,TGTGCCAGCAGCTTCTCTTTGACCGGGGAGCTGTTTTTT,CASSFSLTGELFF
TRBV19,-,TRBJ2-1,TRBD2,TGTGCCAGTAGCCGGGCTGGGACTAGTACCTGGAATGAGCAGTTCTTC,CASSRAGTSTWNEQFF
TRBV6-5,-,TRBJ1-4,TRBD1,TGTGCCAGCAGCAACCGGGACAGGGGTGAAAAACTGTTTTTT,CASSNRDRGEKLFF
TRBV6-5,-,TRBJ1-2,TRBD1,TGTGCCAGCAGTCCCTACAAACAGGGGGGCTACACCTTC,CASSPYKQGGYTF
TRBV2,once,TRBJ2-2,TRBD2,TGTGCCAGCAGAGGGGGACTAGCGGGAGTTAACACCGGGGAGCTGTTTTTT,CASRGGLAGVNTGELFF
TRBV9,-,TRBJ2-2,-,TGTGCCAGCAGCCCCCCAGAGGGGCGGGGGAACACCGGGGAGCTGTTTTTT,CASSPPEGRGNTGELFF
TRBV28,-,TRBJ1-2,TRBD1,TGTGCCAGCAAACCCCGGGACAGGGTTTCCTATGGCTACACCTTC,CASKPRDRVSYGYTF
TRBV2,-,TRBJ2-7,TRBD2,TGTGCCAGCAGTGAAGCGGGACTAGCAGAGCAGTACTTC,CASSEAGLAEQYF
TRBV27,-,TRBJ2-7,TRBD1,TGTGCCAGCAGTTTATACCCCGGGACAGGGGACTACGAGCAGTACTTC,CASSLYPGTGDYEQYF
TRBV30,-,TRBJ2-3,-,TGTGCCTGGAGTTTCGGCACAGATACGCAGTATTTT,CAWSFGTDTQYF
TRBV28,few,TRBJ1-1,TRBD1,TGTGCCAGCAGGAACAGGGGGCCGGGAACTGAAGCTTTCTTT,CASRNRGPGTEAFF
TRBV27,-,TRBJ2-3,-,TGTGCCAGCTTGACCCGACAGGGCACAGATACGCAGTATTTT,CASLTRQGTDTQYF
TRBV6-1,-,TRBJ1-6,TRBD1,TGTGCCAGCAGTGGGGGACAGGGCGAATATAATTCACCCCTCCACTTT,CASSGGQGEYNSPLHF
TRBV5-1,-,TRBJ1-2,-,TGCGCCAGCAGCTTGGAGCAATCTAACTATGGCTACACCTTC,CASSLEQSNYGYTF
TRBV5-1,-,TRBJ2-1,TRBD2,TGCGCCAGCAGCCCGATAGCGGGAGGGCCTCGGAATGAGCAGTTCTTC,CASSPIAGGPRNEQFF